The clone carrying this T cell receptor beta chain appeared a few times. The antigen remains undetermined. A read error is possible here, since a much larger clone lies one base away. These data are taken from a study of blood T cells in healthy people across ages. Study as a whole: About one barcoded beta molecule per two T cells was the capture yield of template switching.

Findings of the study overall: Bulk PBMC profiling left naive and antigen-experienced comparisons inconclusive.

The use of a sample-barcoded 5' primer and a J-beta primer mix characterized a second PCR of roughly 7 to 11 cycles. From the 5' RACE reads, TCRdb called clonotypes with MiXCR, one entry per CDR3 protein. The profile shows about 590,000 distinct CDR3 sequences, 25% to 35% of them singletons. This TCR was recovered from a woman of 80 years or more in good health. The sample comprised blood.

The CDR3 protein is CASSSPENTQYF. The CDR3 region has the DNA TGTGCCAGCAGCTCACCAGAAAATACGCAGTATTTT. The chain carries TRBV7-3 and TRBJ2-3; no firm D call. Trimming took off 4 bases at V and 7 bases at J, with 9 bases between the two ends. The CDR3 sequence is 12 residues long. Germline V gene data show CDR1 as SGHTA and CDR2 as FQGTGA.